The T cell receptor beta chain under discussion was sequenced for a study of PD-1 blockade in classical Hodgkin lymphoma. Study context: Patients received nivolumab 3 mg/kg intravenously every 2 weeks. Notes on the study in general: CD4+ TCR diversity climbed significantly by C4D1, unlike CD8+ TCR diversity.

Patients all relapsed after autologous stem cell transplantation, and there was variation in brentuximab vedotin exposure. About this clone: What it recognizes is unknown.

The protocol was immunoSEQ multiplex PCR, while the TCRdb copy is restricted to in-frame clones and leaves out a portion. The data hold nearly 25,000 clones, with 60% to 85% observed a single time. The receptor comes from a human donor with classical Hodgkin lymphoma. Material: peripheral blood mononuclear cells (PBMCs), obtained before the second cycle of nivolumab.

The CDR3, as DNA: TGTGCCAGCTCAGCAGGGACAGGGCGAAGTCAGCCCCAGCATTTT. Its protein product is CASSAGTGRSQPQHF. The chain is built from TRBV18 and TRBJ1-5; 9 bases are shared with TRBD1. Germline values: CDR1 KGHSH, CDR2 LQKENI. CDR3 length equals 15 residues. With V trimmed by 5 bases and J by 6 bases, 8 bases remained unmatched. The full variable domain, rest sourced from reference TRBV18 and TRBJ1-5, is NAGVMQNPRHLVRRRGQEARLRCSPMKGHSHVYWYRQLPEEGLKFMVYLQKENIIDESGMPKERFSAEFPKEGPSILRIQQVVRGDSAAYFCASSAGTGRSQPQHFGDGTRLSIL.